These T cell receptor beta chains were read from a single sample in a study of T cells after posttransplantation cyclophosphamide. Method: immunoSEQ multiplex PCR; TCRdb's copy keeps in-frame clones and lacks some. The counts give 38,000 or so clones, none of them seen only once; 2% to 2.5% is held by the top ten. The sequenced material came from PBMCs. The receptors here all came from a man over 45 in good health, CMV-negative, and a related stem cell transplant donor. Both conserved end residues are part of each CDR3. The D gene is left open where the match is weak. A row's size may be missing; if present it is once, few, many or a size class.

>NA|many|TRBV11-2|TRBJ1-3
CASSLSPGTGNTIYF
TGTGCCAGCAGCTTATCTCCAGGGACTGGAAACACCATATATTTT
>TRBD2|many|TRBV5-6|TRBJ2-1
CASSLGWTSDNEQFF
TGTGCCAGCAGCTTGGGCTGGACTAGCGACAATGAGCAGTTCTTC
>NA|few|TRBV2|TRBJ2-3
CASTSGTPRADTQYF
TGTGCCAGCACCTCCGGGACACCGCGGGCAGATACGCAGTATTTT
>NA|many|TRBV7-9|TRBJ2-7
CASSLNPPPEEQYF
TGTGCCAGCAGCTTAAACCCTCCTCCAGAAGAGCAGTACTTC
>TRBD1|NA|TRBV5-1|TRBJ2-3
CASSRTGQGLGDTQYF
TGCGCCAGCAGCCGTACTGGACAGGGCTTGGGAGATACGCAGTATTTT
>NA|many|TRBV13|TRBJ2-3
CASSLDSDTQYF
TGTGCCAGCAGCTTAGACTCAGATACGCAGTATTTT
>TRBD2|many|TRBV10-3|TRBJ2-3
CAISPGTSGILDTQYF
TGTGCCATCAGCCCCGGGACTAGCGGGATTTTAGATACGCAGTATTTT
>NA|many|TRBV6-1|TRBJ1-3
CASSENAGRNTIYF
TGTGCCAGCAGTGAAAATGCGGGTAGAAACACCATATATTTT
>NA|many|TRBV5-4|TRBJ2-7
CASSFGLTYEQYF
TGTGCCAGCAGCTTTGGCTTAACCTACGAGCAGTACTTC
>NA|many|TRBV11-3|TRBJ1-1
CASSLDLYTEAFF
TGTGCCAGCAGCTTAGATCTGTACACTGAAGCTTTCTTT
>NA|many|TRBV5-1|TRBJ1-2
CASSLPQNYGYTF
TGCGCCAGCAGCTTGCCGCAGAACTATGGCTACACCTTC
>NA|many|TRBV2|TRBJ2-3
CASTYNRQLPQYF
TGTGCCAGCACTTACAACCGGCAACTACCGCAGTATTTT
>NA|many|TRBV25-1|TRBJ2-1
CASSEYRGSYNEQFF
TGTGCCAGCAGTGAATACAGGGGCTCTTACAATGAGCAGTTCTTC
>NA|few|TRBV7-3|TRBJ2-2
CASSPRRGRSTGELFF
TGTGCCAGCAGCCCCCGAAGGGGCCGGTCCACCGGGGAGCTGTTTTTT
>TRBD2|many|TRBV5-1|TRBJ2-5
CASGLGSGDDMPQYF
TGCGCCAGCGGACTTGGTAGCGGGGACGACATGCCCCAGTACTTC
>TRBD1|many|TRBV7-6|TRBJ1-5
CASSPFTGGQPQHF
TGTGCCAGCAGCCCATTTACAGGGGGACAGCCCCAGCATTTT
>NA|many|TRBV6-5|TRBJ1-2
CASSYDGTGSGYGYTF
TGTGCCAGCAGTTACGATGGTACGGGAAGTGGCTATGGCTACACCTTC
>TRBD2|NA|TRBV5-4|TRBJ2-5
CASSLEYLAGGPETQYF
TGTGCCAGCAGCTTGGAGTACCTAGCGGGGGGGCCGGAGACCCAGTACTTC
>NA|many|TRBV14|TRBJ2-1
CASSQDRGTYNEQFF
TGTGCCAGCAGCCAAGATCGCGGGACCTACAATGAGCAGTTCTTC
>NA|many|TRBV27|TRBJ2-3
CASSPYSADTQYF
TGTGCCAGCAGTCCTTATAGCGCAGATACGCAGTATTTT
>TRBD2|many|TRBV5-1|TRBJ2-7
CASSPDTSVNYYEQYF
TGCGCCAGCAGCCCGGACACTAGCGTTAACTACTACGAGCAGTACTTC
>TRBD1|many|TRBV7-2|TRBJ1-2
CASSLGTGSYGYTF
TGTGCCAGCAGCTTAGGGACAGGGAGCTATGGCTACACCTTC
>TRBD2|NA|TRBV19|TRBJ2-1
CASSIGLAGGGEQFF
TGTGCCAGTAGTATTGGACTAGCGGGAGGGGGTGAGCAGTTCTTC
>NA|many|TRBV6-1|TRBJ2-7
CASSVVNRVEQYF
TGTGCCAGCAGTGTGGTCAACAGGGTCGAGCAGTACTTC
>TRBD1|few|TRBV11-3|TRBJ1-1
CASSLGRQGGAAFF
TGTGCCAGCAGCTTAGGCCGACAGGGAGGAGCGGCTTTCTTT